This T cell receptor (beta chain) was captured by sequencing in a study of post-analysis software for immune sequencing data (dated by TCRdb to between 2015 and 2017). At the level of the whole study: The recorded disease courses included relapsing-remitting, secondary progressive and progressive-relapsing multiple sclerosis, and some patients had no subtype annotation. The multiple sclerosis patient repertoires were compared with about a dozen previously published healthy control repertoires from donors aged about 6 to 26 years. A subset of samples was prepared in parallel using single-end sample barcoding, then pooled and co-amplified after Illumina adapter ligation. Beyond this particular receptor, the publication reports: Normalized Chao1 diversity was significantly lower in multiple sclerosis patients than controls, suggesting substantial peripheral T-cell clonal expansion. The multiple sclerosis patient group was slightly younger than the control group. When samples were clustered directly using the F measure, samples prepared in the same batch co-clustered strongly, which prompted a batch-effect correction. Patients showed significantly higher frequencies than controls for a handful of TRBV segments, among them TRBV5-6, TRBV5-1 and TRBV20-1.

To prepare the library, PCR was applied. Reads for this sample came from an Illumina HiSeq 2500. To reduce PCR and sequencing biases, unique molecular identifiers were built into the TCR beta cDNA libraries. Every 1 to 10 million input T cells yielded about 500,000 cDNA molecules, meaning each molecule approximated one T cell. The patient libraries were prepared and sequenced using the same protocol as the earlier healthy control dataset. Within a given batch, samples were prepared together, multiplexed and sequenced on the same HiSeq lane. The study's processing was this. MIGEC was used to process the raw barcoded reads, and molecular identifier groups with only a single read were discarded before consensus assembly and CDR3 extraction. VDJtools was used for post-analysis of the clonotype tables, with diversity normalized by down-sampling every dataset to the smallest sample size. In repertoire overlap clustering, CDR3 amino acid sequences, but not nucleotide sequences, were matched to correct batch-related cross-sample contamination. TCRdb itself trimmed the public reads at Q25 with fastp, ran MiXCR and retained productive beta chains. CDR3 protein duplicates are merged, each entry listing the most common genes and DNA. What appears here as the V and J calls and clone size reflects TCRdb's work, not the paper's. This sample is represented by hundreds of thousands of distinct CDR3 sequences; approximately 30% of them were singletons. The ten top clones hold roughly 0.53% of the sample.

Comment on this clonotype: The antigen it recognizes is unknown. Qualities for individual bases were not recorded, and no much larger clone is one base off.

TCR beta repertoires were profiled from peripheral blood of under 15 young patients with multiple sclerosis to demonstrate the VDJtools post-analysis software. Multiple sclerosis patients were children and adolescents aged about 6 to 16 years. V drops 1 base and J drops 8 bases, leaving 13 bases in between. For CDR1 and CDR2, the germline V gene lists SGHRS and YFSETQ. The CDR3 runs 14 amino acids, cysteine and phenylalanine included. Only the CDR3 portion is preserved as DNA: 42 bases, with reading frame beginning at the first base. The V and J segments used are TRBV5-1 and TRBJ1-5; TRBD1 might be the D gene, on 5 matching bases. Sequenced sample: blood. This clonotype was obtained from a girl aged 5-17 years with multiple sclerosis. DNA sequence: TGCGCCAGCAGCTTGCAGGGTCCGGGGGAGCCCCAGCATTTT. It encodes CASSLQGPGEPQHF.